This T cell receptor (beta chain) is from a study of T cells in tuberculosis. Study-level background: A South African cohort included IGRA-negative adolescents, latently infected IGRA-positive adolescents and adults with active tuberculosis.

This clone was seen more than once but under ten times. Its antigen is currently unknown. Whole-study results and caveats: Selection depended on which cryopreserved specimens were available. The TCR-beta difference was not significant; alpha differences partly reflected length. Smaller distances to GMM-specific TCRs suggested their expansion in active tuberculosis.

Per the germline V gene, CDR1 is SGHTA and CDR2 is FQGNSA. The CDR3 is 15 amino acids. V lost 5 bases to trimming and J lost 0 bases, with 14 bases between them. Measured with immunoSEQ multiplex PCR; TCRdb has only the in-frame clones, and not every one. The table has 37,000 or so clones, around 93% seen once. Source material: PBMCs. The V gene is TRBV7-2, the J gene TRBJ2-7; perhaps TRBD1 as D (6 bases). The sequence came from a donor between 10 and 35 years old with latent tuberculosis or without tuberculosis infection. Some clones in this sample may be carry-over from other donors' samples. CDR3: CASSPRGRGSYEQYF. In nucleotides, the CDR3 is TGTGCCAGCAGCCCACGGGGCAGGGGCTCCTACGAGCAGTACTTC.